The TCR beta chain under discussion was sequenced for a study of early T cells in non-severe SARS-CoV-2 infection. TCRdb processed the 5' RACE reads anew with MiXCR; each CDR3 protein has one entry. The data contain 45,000 to 50,000 distinct CDR3 sequences, roughly 6.5% of them singletons. In its sample, this clonotype was seen many times. The CDR3 totals 20 residues. The ends were cut back, 5 bases at V and 4 bases at J, with 27 bases in the middle. Germline V gene lookup returns CDR1 SGHAT and CDR2 FQNNGV. The source is an adult who was a healthcare worker with PCR-confirmed SARS-CoV-2 infection or an uninfected control (not recorded which). The sequences come from whole blood, collected at baseline. This chain links TRBV11-2 with TRBJ2-6; D is possibly TRBD2 (6 bases). The DNA for the CDR3 is TGTGCCAGCAGCCAGCGGGTGCCGGACCTACCCTCTAAAGGGGCCAACGTCCTGACTTTC. It translates to CASSQRVPDLPSKGANVLTF.